This entry is about one T cell receptor beta chain. The antigen is undetermined. This entry is derived from a study of cytomegalovirus exposure and HLA in healthy donors. Study-wide results and limits: The study designated 160 or so TCR beta chains cytomegalovirus-associated.

CDR1 is SQVTM, CDR2 ANQGSEA, per germline. The CDR3 covers 11 residues. The V segment lost 7 bases and the J segment 7 bases; nucleotides outside the gene matches: 3. Generated by immunoSEQ multiplex PCR, the TCRdb table keeps only in-frame clones and is missing some. This sample yields around 220,000 clones, of which approximately 80% are seen a single time; more than 12% belongs to the top ten. The sample comprised PBMCs. The receptor's source is a woman aged 25-40 years in good health and CMV-seropositive. The V call is TRBV29-1, the J call TRBJ1-2; 10 bases map to TRBD1. The DNA for the CDR3 is TGCAGCGCCCGGACAGGGGGTGGCTACACCTTC. This encodes CSARTGGGYTF. The complete variable domain, with remaining parts taken from reference TRBV29-1 and TRBJ1-2, reads SAVISQKPSRDICQRGTSLTIQCQVDSQVTMMFWYRQQPGQSLTLIATANQGSEATYESGFVIDKFPISRPNLTFSTLTVSNMSPEDSSIYLCSARTGGGYTFGSGTRLTVV.